The rows below give T cell receptor beta chains drawn from one sample of a study of shared clonotypes between healthy human individuals. Generated by immunoSEQ multiplex PCR, the TCRdb table keeps only in-frame clones and is missing some. The repertoire has some 2.4 million clones, under 95% of them found once; the top ten carry 0.36%. The sequencing input was naive CD4+ T cells from PBMCs. The receptors come from a man aged 18 to 35 in good health. Some clones in this sample may be carry-over from other donors' samples. Both conserved end residues are part of each CDR3. A D gene is named only where the DNA matches it firmly. The size entry is marked missing in some rows and otherwise reads once, few, many or a size class.

v_gene	j_gene	d_gene	abundance	CDR3nt	CDR3aa
TRBV18	TRBJ1-1	TRBD1	once	TGTGCCAGCTCACCGGGGACAGCGAACACTGAAGCTTTCTTT	CASSPGTANTEAFF
TRBV4-3	TRBJ1-3	.	.	TGCGCCAGCAGCCAAGCAGGGAGAAACACCATATATTTT	CASSQAGRNTIYF
TRBV9	TRBJ2-5	TRBD2	.	TGTGCCAGCAGCGTAAGTAGCGGGAGCGTTTACCAAGAGACCCAGTACTTC	CASSVSSGSVYQETQYF
TRBV5-1	TRBJ1-4	TRBD1	few	TGCGCCAGCAGCTCTCGGCCGACAGGGGGCGTCGAAAAACTGTTTTTT	CASSSRPTGGVEKLFF
TRBV9	TRBJ2-5	TRBD2	.	TGTGCCAGCAGCGCTACTCCTCGTTTCGGGACTATTGAAGAGACCCAGTACTTC	CASSATPRFGTIEETQYF
TRBV28	TRBJ1-5	.	.	TGTGCCAGCAGTTTAGCAGGGGCTCAGCCCCAGCATTTT	CASSLAGAQPQHF
TRBV18	TRBJ2-1	TRBD2	.	TGTGCCAGCTCCCGTGGACTAGCGGGAGAAATTGAGCAGTTCTTC	CASSRGLAGEIEQFF
TRBV28	TRBJ1-5	.	.	TGTGCCAGCAGCCCACCGGGGTACGGCAATCAGCCCCAGCATTTT	CASSPPGYGNQPQHF
TRBV28	TRBJ2-5	.	.	TGTGCCAGCAGTTCCGGAGCAGTGGGGCAAGAGACCCAGTACTTC	CASSSGAVGQETQYF
TRBV25-1	TRBJ2-1	TRBD2	.	TGTGCCAGCAGGACCCATGGCGGGAGTTATGAGCAGTTCTTC	CASRTHGGSYEQFF
TRBV5-1	TRBJ2-2	.	.	TGCGCCAGCGGGGTAGCCACCTCGGACGGGGAGCTGTTTTTT	CASGVATSDGELFF